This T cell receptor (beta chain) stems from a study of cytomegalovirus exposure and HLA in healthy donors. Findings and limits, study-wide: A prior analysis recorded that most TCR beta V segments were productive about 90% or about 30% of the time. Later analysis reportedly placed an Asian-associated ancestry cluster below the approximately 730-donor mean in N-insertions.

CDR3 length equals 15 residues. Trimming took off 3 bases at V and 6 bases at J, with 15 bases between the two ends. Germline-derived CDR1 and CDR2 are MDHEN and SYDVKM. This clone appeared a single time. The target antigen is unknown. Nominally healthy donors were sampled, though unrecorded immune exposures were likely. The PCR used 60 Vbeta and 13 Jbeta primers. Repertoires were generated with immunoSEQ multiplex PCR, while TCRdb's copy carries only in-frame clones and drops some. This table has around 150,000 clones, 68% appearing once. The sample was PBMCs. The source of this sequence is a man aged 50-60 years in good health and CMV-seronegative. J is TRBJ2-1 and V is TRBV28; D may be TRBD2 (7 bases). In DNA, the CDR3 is TGTGCCAGCAGTTTTGGAGGGGGGGGACTCAATGAGCAGTTCTTC. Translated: CASSFGGGGLNEQFF. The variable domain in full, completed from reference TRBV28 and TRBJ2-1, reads DVKVTQSSRYLVKRTGEKVFLECVQDMDHENMFWYRQDPGLGLRLIYFSYDVKMKEKGDIPEGYSVSREKKERFSLILESASTNQTSMYLCASSFGGGGLNEQFFGPGTRLTVL.